The rows below give T cell receptor beta chains drawn from one sample of a study of monozygotic twins with inflammatory bowel disease. TCRdb re-called the 5' RACE reads and gives one entry per CDR3 protein, without DNA. This listing includes approximately 120,000 distinct CDR3 sequences. Specimen: blood. These receptors were taken from a human donor with ulcerative colitis or Crohn's disease, or a healthy co-twin of an affected twin (not recorded which). The CDR3 runs from the conserved cysteine through the conserved F or W. Each record gives: V gene, J gene, CDR3 protein.

V: TRBV6-1; J: TRBJ2-1; CDR3: CASRPLAGSYNEQFF
V: TRBV7-9; J: TRBJ1-4; CDR3: CASSEGRGREKLFF
V: TRBV21-1; J: TRBJ2-3; CDR3: CASSKVLSGTDTQYF
V: TRBV29-1; J: TRBJ2-1; CDR3: CSVVRTLTYNEQFF
V: TRBV7-9; J: TRBJ2-3; CDR3: CASSRTSSDTQYF
V: TRBV29-1; J: TRBJ2-1; CDR3: CSVEVLREGNEQFF
V: TRBV27; J: TRBJ2-2; CDR3: CASSLVRANTGELFF
V: TRBV13; J: TRBJ2-6; CDR3: CASSPALGRFSGANVLTF
V: TRBV11-2; J: TRBJ2-1; CDR3: CASSLGGLDVAGGRYNEQFF
V: TRBV7-9; J: TRBJ2-5; CDR3: CASSFVSPGAQYF
V: TRBV13; J: TRBJ1-6; CDR3: CASKSSYNSPLHF
V: TRBV12-3/TRBV12-4; J: TRBJ2-1; CDR3: CASSAIYPTGGETPDNEQFF